This TCR beta chain was profiled in a study of T cells in Graves' hyperthyroidism and ophthalmopathy. The germline V gene encodes CDR1 SEHNR and CDR2 FQNEAQ (reference sequence). Trimming took off 0 bases at V and 15 bases at J, with 15 bases between the two ends. The CDR3 spans 13 residues. RNA transcripts served as the template for amplifying TCR beta CDR3 regions. First-round RT-PCR with HTBI primers amplified the TCR CDR3 region. A single record per CDR3 protein comes from TCRdb applying MiXCR to the multiplex PCR reads. In the table there are 300,000 to 450,000 distinct CDR3 sequences, approximately 14% of which are singletons. This clonotype was observed a handful of times. It may be a read error: a sequence one base away is much more abundant.

V gene TRBV7-9 combines with J gene TRBJ2-1; D unresolved. Sequencing used blood. This TCR was sampled from a woman aged 30 to 39 with Graves' ophthalmopathy. As DNA, the CDR3 is TGTGCCAGCAGCTTAGCGTCAGCAGACAAGCCGTTCTTC. Its translation is CASSLASADKPFF.